This TCR beta chain was identified during a study of T-cell reconstitution after alpha-beta-depleted transplantation in children. During its preparation, the TCRbeta library received unique molecular identifiers. TCRdb reanalysed the PCR reads using MiXCR and keeps one entry per CDR3 protein. The table includes around 450,000 distinct CDR3 sequences, about 10% detected once. With 5 bases removed from V and 7 bases from J, the gap between germline ends came to 18 bases. Per the germline V gene, CDR1 is SGHTA and CDR2 is FQGNSA. CDR3 length: 15 amino acids. Overall study findings and caveats: Newly produced T cells mostly accounted for T-cell counts and diversity one year post-transplant. Reportedly, alpha-beta T cells present about two months post-transplant originated from several hundred expanded clones of graft origin. Surviving recipient cells, namely T cells and thymic progenitors, were the source of high day-60 TCRbeta diversity in some patients.

This clonotype was detected many times. Its antigen is unknown. The chain couples TRBV7-2 to TRBJ1-5, with D perhaps matching TRBD1 (5 bases). Sample: PBMCs, taken before TCRalphabeta/CD19-depleted stem cell transplant. The receptor was isolated from a child aged 2 to 9 with inherited bone marrow failure, due to receive a stem cell transplant. CDR3 coding DNA: TGTGCCAGCAGCACGGGCATGGGGGAGAGGCAGCCCCAGCATTTT. Translation gives CASSTGMGERQPQHF. The variable domain in full, with the rest retrieved from reference TRBV7-2 and TRBJ1-5, is GAGVSQSPSNKVTEKGKDVELRCDPISGHTALYWYRQSLGQGLEFLIYFQGNSAPDKSGLPSDRFSAERTGGSVSTLTIQRTQQEDSAVYLCASSTGMGERQPQHFGDGTRLSIL.